Each of the 19 T cell receptor beta chains below was sequenced from the same sample in a study of blood T cell repertoires in COVID-19. Profiled with immunoSEQ multiplex PCR; TCRdb holds only in-frame clones, not every one. The sample has 200,000 to 250,000 clones, approximately 81% seen once; the top ten hold approximately 5.1%. Sequencing input: peripheral blood. The receptors derive from a woman in her fifties or sixties who had recovered from COVID-19.

The rearrangement uses TRBV4-2 and TRBJ2-3; the D gene is possibly TRBD2 (6 bases). The germline CDR1 and CDR2 sequences are LGHNA and YNFKEQ. V dropped 0 bases and J dropped 2 bases, with 18 bases sitting between them. CDR3 length: 18 residues. The CDR3 here is CASSQDSLYGGTTDTQYF. The CDR3 DNA reads TGTGCCAGCAGCCAAGATTCCCTTTACGGGGGAACCACAGATACGCAGTATTTT.

The rearrangement joins TRBV9 to TRBJ2-3; 10 bases are a match to TRBD2. V was clipped by 6 bases and J by 0 bases; unmatched bases: 7. The CDR3 runs to 16 residues. In germline, CDR1 is SGDLS, CDR2 YYNGEE. DNA for the CDR3: TGTGCCAGCAAAGCGGGGGGGGACCTTAGCACAGATACGCAGTATTTT. It translates to CASKAGGDLSTDTQYF.

The chain employs TRBV29-1 and TRBJ1-1, with D perhaps matching TRBD1 (5 bases). V shed 1 base and J shed 4 bases, with 10 bases lying between them. The germline gives CDR1 SQVTM, CDR2 ANQGSEA. The CDR3 extends over 13 amino acids. The CDR3 sequence is CSVEGDGATEAFF. CDR3 DNA sequence: TGCAGCGTTGAAGGCGATGGGGCCACTGAAGCTTTCTTT. Based on the CDR3 plus reference TRBV29-1 and TRBJ1-1, the full variable domain is SAVISQKPSRDICQRGTSLTIQCQVDSQVTMMFWYRQQPGQSLTLIATANQGSEATYESGFVIDKFPISRPNLTFSTLTVSNMSPEDSSIYLCSVEGDGATEAFFGQGTRLTVV.

V usage is TRBV19 and J usage is TRBJ1-2; 9 positions match TRBD1. The CDR3 consists of 14 residues. Losses at the gene ends were 4 bases for V and 4 bases for J; bases not matched to a gene: 4. Germline V CDR1 and CDR2: LNHDA, SQIVND (reference sequence). The chain's CDR3 is CASSTTGGIYGYTF. The CDR3 coding sequence is TGTGCCAGTAGTACTACAGGGGGCATCTATGGCTACACCTTC.

This chain connects TRBV6-6 to TRBJ1-1; TRBD1 matches at 7 bases. The CDR3 spans 13 residues. In germline, CDR1 is MNHNY, CDR2 SVGAGI (reference sequence). The CDR3 loop is CAAVYRGNTEAFF. The DNA for the CDR3 is TGTGCTGCAGTTTACAGGGGGAACACTGAAGCTTTCTTT.

The chain combines TRBV7-2 with TRBJ2-1, with a tentative D call TRBD1 (5 bases). V was clipped by 8 bases and J by 6 bases, with 20 bases between them. Germline CDR1 SGHTA, CDR2 FQGNSA. The CDR3 extends over 15 amino acids. DNA for the CDR3: TGTGCCAGCGATATAAGGGGTCTGCCTTTCAATGAGCAGTTCTTC. This translates into CASDIRGLPFNEQFF.

This sequence joins TRBV14 and TRBJ1-2; tentatively, D is TRBD1 (5 bases). The V and J ends lost 0 bases and 2 bases respectively, with 7 bases between them. This CDR3 contains 14 residues. Germline V CDR1 and CDR2: SGHDN, FVKESK. The CDR3 DNA reads TGTGCCAGCAGCCAAGATCGGGGGAACTATGGCTACACCTTC. Encoded protein: CASSQDRGNYGYTF.

V gene TRBV30 combines with J gene TRBJ1-1; a possible D gene is TRBD1 (6 bases). V lost 0 bases, J lost 4 bases, and 12 bases lay in between. CDR3 size: 14 residues. Germline lookup yields CDR1 GTSNPN and CDR2 SVGIG (reference sequence). In DNA form, the CDR3 reads TGTGCCTGGAGTGTACGGGGGGCGTTCACTGAAGCTTTCTTT. This sequence encodes CAWSVRGAFTEAFF.

V usage is TRBV19 and J usage is TRBJ1-6; D is perhaps TRBD1 (5 bases). The CDR3 has 15 residues. From germline, CDR1 is LNHDA and CDR2 SQIVND (reference sequence). The germline V and J ends were trimmed by 5 bases and 0 bases, with 8 bases remaining between them. The CDR3 spells CASSGTASYNSPLHF. CDR3 sequence (DNA): TGTGCCAGTAGTGGGACTGCCTCCTATAATTCACCCCTCCACTTT.

The V call is TRBV5-1, the J call TRBJ2-5; D is possibly TRBD1 (5 bases). CDR3 length: 12 residues. Trimming shortened V by 4 bases and J by 9 bases, and 13 bases separated the two germline ends. Germline CDR1 reads SGHRS; CDR2 reads YFSETQ. In DNA form, the CDR3 reads TGCGCCAGCAGCCTGGGGCAGATGGCCCAGTACTTC. The encoded protein is CASSLGQMAQYF.

The chain links TRBV19 to TRBJ2-7; maybe TRBD1 (6 bases). CDR1 LNHDA and CDR2 SQIVND come from the germline V gene (reference sequence). V was trimmed by 3 bases and J by 2 bases, leaving 17 bases between them. There are 16 residues in the CDR3. CDR3 amino acids: CASSIGRDRRPYEQYF. CDR3 sequence (DNA): TGTGCCAGTAGTATTGGGAGAGACAGGAGGCCCTACGAGCAGTACTTC.

The chain carries TRBV5-6 and TRBJ2-1; no firm D call. The CDR3 length is 16 residues. The ends were cut back, 0 bases at V and 0 bases at J, with 10 bases in the middle. Germline CDR1 and CDR2: SGHDT and YYEEEE. The DNA for the CDR3 is TGTGCCAGCAGCTTGGATCGGGTTAGCTCCTACAATGAGCAGTTCTTC. It translates to CASSLDRVSSYNEQFF.

This clone was seen a handful of times. V is TRBV5-1 and J is TRBJ1-4, with unresolved D. The CDR3 sequence is 14 residues long. V was cut by 1 base and J by 3 bases, with 7 bases left in between. CDR1 is SGHRS and CDR2 is YFSETQ in the germline V gene. The CDR3 DNA is TGCGCCAGCAGCTTGCGGGGTGCTAATGAAAAACTGTTTTTT. This gives the protein CASSLRGANEKLFF. The variable domain in full, completed from reference TRBV5-1 and TRBJ1-4, reads KAGVTQTPRYLIKTRGQQVTLSCSPISGHRSVSWYQQTPGQGLQFLFEYFSETQRNKGNFPGRFSGRQFSNSRSEMNVSTLELGDSALYLCASSLRGANEKLFFGSGTQLSVL.

The chain employs TRBV5-1 and TRBJ1-1, with TRBD1 identical over 9 bases. Germline V gene data show CDR1 as SGHRS and CDR2 as YFSETQ. Trimming at V came to 3 bases and at J to 4 bases, leaving 4 bases not matched to a gene. The CDR3 extends over 14 amino acids. The CDR3 protein is CASSSLTGGTEAFF. DNA of the CDR3: TGCGCCAGCAGCTCTTTGACAGGGGGCACTGAAGCTTTCTTT.

The rearrangement links TRBV5-1 to TRBJ1-1; a weak D match, TRBD1 (6 bases). The CDR3 is 13 residues long. CDR1 SGHRS and CDR2 YFSETQ come from the germline V gene. V was cut by 4 bases and J by 10 bases, with 17 bases left in between. In DNA, the CDR3 is TGCGCCAGCAGCGGACAGCAGCCCGTTGGAGCTTTCTTT. Its protein product is CASSGQQPVGAFF.

The chain employs TRBV5-4 and TRBJ2-2, with 7 bases aligning to TRBD1. The germline gives CDR1 SGHNT, CDR2 YYREEE (reference sequence). The CDR3 is 15 amino acids. V was pared by 4 bases and J by 4 bases, with 7 bases of the junction left unmatched. This CDR3 is CASSPTGQSTGELFF. CDR3 nucleotide sequence: TGTGCCAGCAGCCCGACGGGACAGAGCACCGGGGAGCTGTTTTTT.

This clone has a single count. This chain uses TRBV18 with TRBJ2-5; 8 positions agree with TRBD2. The CDR3 has 15 amino acids. The germline CDR1 and CDR2 sequences are KGHSH and LQKENI. V gave up 3 bases and J gave up 4 bases; unmatched junction bases: 7. The CDR3 bases are TGTGCCAGCTCACCCAGACCGGGGGGGTTAGAGACCCAGTACTTC. It specifies CASSPRPGGLETQYF.

The chain uses TRBV5-1 and TRBJ2-5, with 8 bases that match TRBD2. The length of the CDR3 is 15 residues. Germline CDR1 and CDR2: SGHRS and YFSETQ. The junction had 5 bases not matched to a gene; V was cut back by 2 bases and J by 2 bases. DNA for the CDR3: TGCGCCAGCAGCTTCGGGACTAGTAGTCAAGAGACCCAGTACTTC. Translating gives CASSFGTSSQETQYF.

The V call is TRBV10-3, the J call TRBJ2-7; 7 nucleotides agree with TRBD1. Germline lookup yields CDR1 ENHRY and CDR2 SYGVKD. V lost 2 bases to trimming and J lost 9 bases; unmatched junction nucleotides: 7. The CDR3 spans 13 residues. The CDR3 DNA reads as TGTGCCATCAGTGAGAGCCGGGACAGCTTGCAGTACTTC. It specifies CAISESRDSLQYF.